Presented here are 26 T cell receptor gamma chains from one specimen sequenced in a study of Vδ1+ human thymocytes. Whole-study results and caveats: Thymic TRG and TRD repertoires appeared highly polyclonal, with Gaussian CDR3 length distributions.

Extracted RNA was reverse transcribed into cDNA. Multiplex PCR used pooled V-gene forward primers and a constant-region reverse primer to amplify CDR3s. TCRdb ran CATT on the multiplex PCR reads. The top ten hold about 2% of the sample, which has tens of thousands of gamma-chain clones, around 20% seen once. Antigen specificity for these receptors is unknown. Sequencing was done on a sample of Vdelta1+ gamma-delta thymocytes from the thymus. Subset described: FACS-sorted CD3+ TCRalphabeta- TCRVdelta1+ TCRVdelta2- thymocytes. The receptors originated from a girl less than two years old who had congenital heart surgery.

For this clone: Given a much more abundant clone one base away, this may be a read error. The sample holds other DNA sequences that translate to the same CDR3. V and J are TRGV9 and TRGJ1 or TRGJ2. Germline V gene data show CDR1 as GITISATS and CDR2 as ISYDGTV (reference sequence). The CDR3 is 13 residues long. The V gene end was trimmed by 0 bases and the J gene end by 5 bases; junction bases not matched to a gene: 4. CDR3 DNA: TGTGCCTTGTGGGAGGTGCCGAATTATAAGAAACTCTTT. This gives the protein CALWEVPNYKKLF.

The V gene is TRGV2, the J gene TRGJ1 or TRGJ2. Trimming at V came to 12 bases and at J to 9 bases, leaving 14 bases not matched to a gene. Germline V gene lookup returns CDR1 EGSNGY and CDR2 YDSYNSKV. CDR3 length: 11 amino acids. The CDR3 nucleotides read TGTGCCTTGTCCCGCGTGGCTAAGAAACTCTTT. It yields the protein CALSRVAKKLF.

The chain recombines TRGV2 with TRGJ1 or TRGJ2. V lost 4 bases and J lost 7; bases outside the gene matches: 13. The CDR3 totals 14 residues. CDR1 EGSNGY and CDR2 YDSYNSKV come from the germline V gene. CDR3 sequence (DNA): TGTGCCACCTGGGATGTTTGGGGGTGGTATAAGAAACTCTTT. Its protein product is CATWDVWGWYKKLF.

This clone was detected only a few times. This sequence joins TRGV4 and TRGJ1 or TRGJ2. V trimming: 3 bases; J trimming: 5 bases; junction bases outside the gene matches: 10. Germline CDR1 is EGSTGY and CDR2 is YDSYTSSV. The CDR3 consists of 14 residues. Here the CDR3 reads CATWDPRSNYKKLF. The CDR3 DNA reads TGTGCCACCTGGGATCCCCGAAGTAATTATAAGAAACTCTTT.

This sequence joins TRGV9 and TRGJ1 or TRGJ2. This CDR3 comprises 12 residues. CDR1 and CDR2 (germline): GITISATS, ISYDGTV (reference sequence). V gave up 2 bases and J gave up 12 bases; unmatched junction bases: 10. This CDR3 reads CALWEAPGTKLF. For the CDR3, the DNA is TGTGCCTTGTGGGAGGCCCCTGGGACGAAACTCTTT.

The V and J genes are TRGV9 and TRGJ1 or TRGJ2. Trimming cost V 0 bases and J 3 bases; bases outside gene matches: 8. Per the germline V gene, CDR1 is GITISATS and CDR2 is ISYDGTV (reference sequence). This CDR3 comprises 15 residues. As DNA, the CDR3 is TGTGCCTTGTGGGAGGTGCAGGTTTTTTATTATAAGAAACTCTTT. It specifies CALWEVQVFYYKKLF.

This sequence joins TRGV2 and TRGJ1 or TRGJ2. V trimming: 2 bases; J trimming: 3 bases; junction bases outside the gene matches: 7. The germline V gene encodes CDR1 EGSNGY and CDR2 YDSYNSKV. The CDR3 is made up of 14 amino acids. The CDR3 region is CATWDAVPYYKKLF. For the CDR3, the DNA is TGTGCCACCTGGGACGCGGTTCCTTATTATAAGAAACTCTTT.

There are a few counts of this clone. The same CDR3 arises from other DNA sequences in this sample as well. This chain links TRGV2 with TRGJP2. With V trimmed by 0 bases and J by 8 bases, 6 bases remained unmatched. CDR3 length: 14 amino acids. Germline CDR1 is EGSNGY and CDR2 is YDSYNSKV. DNA for the CDR3: TGTGCCACCTGGGACGGGCCAGGCGATTGGATCAAGACGTTT. It specifies CATWDGPGDWIKTF.

For this clone: A much larger clone sits a single nucleotide away, making a read error possible. The identical CDR3 is also encoded by other nucleotide sequences in the sample. The chain combines TRGV3 with TRGJP2. The CDR3 has 12 amino acids. Germline CDR1 and CDR2: VTNTFY and YDVSTARD (reference sequence). Trimming cost V 4 bases and J 8 bases; bases outside gene matches: 4. CDR3: CATWDRDWIKTF. CDR3 nucleotides: TGTGCCACCTGGGATCGCGATTGGATCAAGACGTTT.

The chain carries TRGV2 and TRGJ1 or TRGJ2. V trimming: 5 bases; J trimming: 9 bases; junction bases outside the gene matches: 4. The CDR3 contains 10 residues. CDR1 and CDR2 from the germline V gene are EGSNGY and YDSYNSKV. CDR3: CATWATKKLF. Written as DNA, the CDR3 is TGTGCCACCTGGGCCACTAAGAAACTCTTT.

The chain joins TRGV8 to TRGJP2. This CDR3 spans 12 amino acids. The V gene's germline CDR1 is VENAVY and CDR2 YDSYNSRV. V was pared by 8 bases and J by 3 bases, with 3 bases of the junction left unmatched. The CDR3 loop is CATFGSDWIKTF. For the CDR3, the DNA is TGTGCCACCTTCGGTAGTGATTGGATCAAGACGTTT.

To note about this clone: Possible read error: a much larger clone is one base away. J is TRGJ1 or TRGJ2 and V is TRGV2. This CDR3 contains 14 residues. Per the germline V gene, CDR1 is EGSNGY and CDR2 is YDSYNSKV. Trimming took 0 bases from V and 1 from J; bases not matched to a gene: 3. The CDR3 DNA is TGTGCCACCTGGGACGGGGCCAATTATTATAAGAAACTCTTT. Protein product: CATWDGANYYKKLF.

The V gene is TRGV9, the J gene TRGJ1 or TRGJ2. Germline-derived CDR1 and CDR2 are GITISATS and ISYDGTV (reference sequence). The V gene end was trimmed by 4 bases and the J gene end by 3 bases; junction bases not matched to a gene: 6. The CDR3 length is 13 residues. The CDR3 DNA sequence: TGTGCCTTGTGGGACCCCGTTTATTATAAGAAACTCTTT. Residues: CALWDPVYYKKLF.

This clone appeared a few times. The V and J genes are TRGV8 and TRGJ1 or TRGJ2. The CDR3 totals 11 residues. Trimming took 6 bases from V and 8 from J; bases not matched to a gene: 7. Germline V gives CDR1 VENAVY, CDR2 YDSYNSRV. The CDR3 nucleotides are TGTGCCACCTGGACCTGGGATAAGAAACTCTTT. Translated: CATWTWDKKLF.

To note about this clone: It may be a read error: a sequence one base away is much more abundant. V is TRGV4 and J is TRGJ1 or TRGJ2. V dropped 3 bases and J dropped 6; count of bases not matched to a gene: 5. Germline V gene lookup returns CDR1 EGSTGY and CDR2 YDSYTSSV. There are 12 residues in the CDR3. The CDR3 region is CATWDWRYKKLF. As DNA, the CDR3 is TGTGCCACCTGGGATTGGCGTTATAAGAAACTCTTT.

The genes are TRGV2 and TRGJP2. There are 13 residues in the CDR3. V was pared by 0 bases and J by 15 bases, with 10 bases of the junction left unmatched. The germline gives CDR1 EGSNGY, CDR2 YDSYNSKV. CDR3 bases: TGTGCCACCTGGGACGGGCCCAGGTTGGTCAAGACGTTT. It encodes CATWDGPRLVKTF.

V is TRGV9 and J is TRGJ1 or TRGJ2. The CDR3 covers 15 residues. The germline gives CDR1 GITISATS, CDR2 ISYDGTV (reference sequence). The V gene end was trimmed by 0 bases and the J gene end by 0 bases; junction bases not matched to a gene: 5. For the CDR3, the DNA is TGTGCCTTGTGGGAGGTGCCCGTGAATTATTATAAGAAACTCTTT. This translates into CALWEVPVNYYKKLF.

This clone was counted only a few times. The chain employs TRGV9 and TRGJ1 or TRGJ2. CDR3 length: 13 residues. The germline V gene has CDR1 GITISATS and CDR2 ISYDGTV (reference sequence). V lost 5 bases to trimming and J lost 3 bases; unmatched junction nucleotides: 7. The CDR3 DNA reads as TGTGCCTTGTGGGTTCTGCCTTATTATAAGAAACTCTTT. Translating it yields CALWVLPYYKKLF.

This clone has more than one count but fewer than ten. The chain couples TRGV9 to TRGJ1 or TRGJ2. The length of the CDR3 is 11 residues. After removal of 3 bases from V and 9 bases from J, the junction contained 5 bases not matched to a gene. Germline-derived CDR1 and CDR2 are GITISATS and ISYDGTV (reference sequence). In DNA form, the CDR3 reads TGTGCCTTGTGGGAGTTGGTTAAGAAACTCTTT. It translates to CALWELVKKLF.

This chain joins TRGV2 and TRGJ1 or TRGJ2. Germline V gene lookup returns CDR1 EGSNGY and CDR2 YDSYNSKV. V shed 6 bases and J 15 bases; nucleotides not matched to a gene: 8. The CDR3 contains 9 residues. CDR3 region: CATWTTVLF. CDR3 nucleotide sequence: TGTGCCACCTGGACCACGGTACTCTTT.

This clone has just a few counts. The chain joins TRGV2 to TRGJP2. Germline CDR1 and CDR2: EGSNGY and YDSYNSKV. The CDR3 loop spans 16 amino acids. V shed 1 base and J 0 bases; nucleotides not matched to a gene: 5. The CDR3, as DNA: TGTGCCACCTGGGACGGATTTTATAGTAGTGATTGGATCAAGACGTTT. The encoded protein is CATWDGFYSSDWIKTF.

The gene calls are TRGV4 and TRGJ1 or TRGJ2. CDR1 is EGSTGY and CDR2 is YDSYTSSV in the germline V gene. This CDR3 is 15 amino acids long. V gave up 0 bases and J gave up 6 bases; unmatched junction bases: 11. CDR3 loop: CATWDGPKHFYKKLF. CDR3 nucleotide sequence: TGTGCCACCTGGGATGGGCCTAAGCATTTTTATAAGAAACTCTTT.

V and J are TRGV3 and TRGJ1 or TRGJ2. The CDR3 runs to 15 residues. Germline trimming cut 0 bases from V and 6 bases from J; bases unmatched to any gene: 11. Germline assignment: CDR1 VTNTFY and CDR2 YDVSTARD (reference sequence). The CDR3 bases are TGTGCCACCTGGGACAGGCGGCCGTTGGGTTATAAGAAACTCTTT. This gives the protein CATWDRRPLGYKKLF.

The chain joins TRGV3 to TRGJ1 or TRGJ2. J was trimmed by 4 bases and V by 3 bases; bases with no gene match: 9. CDR1 is VTNTFY and CDR2 is YDVSTARD in the germline V gene (reference sequence). There are 14 residues in the CDR3. The CDR3 sequence is CATWDGREYYKKLF. The CDR3, as DNA: TGTGCCACCTGGGACGGAAGAGAGTATTATAAGAAACTCTTT.

A note on this clone: Different DNA sequences within this sample yield the same CDR3. The V gene is TRGV2, the J gene TRGJ1 or TRGJ2. J gave up 12 bases and V 0 bases, and 5 bases lay outside the gene matches. Germline lookup yields CDR1 EGSNGY and CDR2 YDSYNSKV. The CDR3 covers 11 residues. In nucleotides, the CDR3 is TGTGCCACCTGGGACGGGAGAGTGAAACTCTTT. Translating it yields CATWDGRVKLF.

About this clone: An end of the junction differs from the germline gene, which may be a read error. The chain uses TRGV3 and TRGJ1 or TRGJ2. Germline V gives CDR1 VTNTFY, CDR2 YDVSTARD (reference sequence). The CDR3 covers 16 residues. CDR3 sequence (DNA): TGTGCCACCTGGGACGGAGAAGGGCAAAAGCTTTATAAGAAACTCTTC. Protein: CATWDGEGQKLYKKLF.